This T cell receptor beta chain is from a study of regulatory T cells in long-lasting Graves disease. Construction of TCR beta libraries relied on iRepertoire HTBI primers and on Arm-PCR targeting CDR3 regions. One entry per CDR3 protein, called by TCRdb with MiXCR from the multiplex PCR reads. The profile shows about 460,000 distinct CDR3 sequences, roughly 23% of them singletons. This clonotype was seen ten or more times. The CDR3 length is 11 residues. The V end was cut by 6 bases, the J end by 4 bases, with 6 bases between. CDR1 and CDR2 from the germline V gene are MNHEY and SMNVEV (reference sequence). Time point reported: persistent/refractory GD, antithyroid drugs over 5 years with positive TRAb. Extracted PBMC RNA gave rise to the TCR library.

Here the sequenced sample was peripheral blood mononuclear cells (PBMCs), taken when the disease was refractory, from a patient treated with antithyroid drugs. This clonotype was obtained from a female donor with Graves disease. The J gene is TRBJ2-5, the V gene TRBV27; D ambiguous. CDR3 region: CASRYRETQYF. DNA for the CDR3: TGTGCCAGCAGGTACAGAGAGACCCAGTACTTC.